The 17 T cell receptor beta chains below come from one sample, sequenced in a study of prognosis after radiotherapy for stage I lung cancer. From genomic DNA, TCR beta CDR3 was amplified by two-round multiplex PCR. During first-round PCR, primers specific to each TRBV and TRBJ gene were used. TCRdb fed the multiplex PCR reads into MiXCR, producing one record per CDR3 protein. The repertoire consists of tens of thousands of distinct CDR3 sequences, with roughly 52% occurring once and the leading ten covering 16%. The sample here was PBMCs, taken before or after stereotactic body radiation therapy (not recorded which). These TCRs come from a donor over 45 with non-small cell lung cancer.

In its sample, this clonotype was seen many times. The chain links TRBV4-1 to TRBJ2-1; 7 bases fit TRBD1. The CDR3 consists of 14 residues. The germline V gene encodes CDR1 MGHRA and CDR2 YSYEKL. Trimming at V came to 4 bases and at J to 6 bases, leaving 6 bases not matched to a gene. CDR3 sequence: CASSPSHRGNEQFF. The CDR3, as DNA: TGCGCCAGCAGCCCCTCCCACAGGGGCAATGAGCAGTTCTTC.

This clonotype appeared many times. V usage is TRBV12-5 and J usage is TRBJ2-7; possibly TRBD2 for D (5 bases). Germline V lookup: CDR1 LGHNT, CDR2 FRNRAP. V was cut by 8 bases and J by 7 bases, with 18 bases left in between. This CDR3 is built from 13 residues. CDR3 nucleotides: TGTGCTAGTTATGATAGCCCGGGCGGGGAGCAGTACTTC. Translating it yields CASYDSPGGEQYF.

The chain joins TRBV7-9 to TRBJ2-1; TRBD2 agrees at 8 bases. Germline values: CDR1 SEHNR, CDR2 FQNEAQ (reference sequence). This CDR3 region has 16 residues. J was trimmed by 7 bases and V by 4 bases; bases with no gene match: 12. The CDR3 DNA reads TGTGCCAGCAGCTCGAAGGCCAGCGGGAGAGGTAATGAGCAGTTCTTC. Its translation is CASSSKASGRGNEQFF.

This chain joins TRBV4-2 and TRBJ1-2; 8 nucleotides match TRBD1. The CDR3 length is 15 residues. From germline, CDR1 is LGHNA and CDR2 YNFKEQ. V lost 9 bases and J lost 1; bases outside the gene matches: 10. CDR3 DNA sequence: TGTGCCAGTAGCAAAGAGACAGGGGTTAACTATGGCTACACCTTC. As protein: CASSKETGVNYGYTF.

The genes are TRBV30 and TRBJ1-2; D call uncertain. This CDR3 is built from 11 residues. Germline-derived CDR1 and CDR2 are GTSNPN and SVGIG (reference sequence). Trimming stripped 8 bases from V and 8 bases from J, with 15 bases between. The CDR3 region is CALRWGAGYTF. CDR3 bases: TGTGCCCTAAGGTGGGGAGCAGGCTACACCTTC.

Remarks on this clonotype: This may come from a read error, since a much larger clone is one base off. V gene TRBV20-1 combines with J gene TRBJ1-1; D gene uncertain. Trimming stripped 5 bases from V and 5 bases from J, with 18 bases between. Germline assignment: CDR1 DFQATT and CDR2 SNEGSKA (reference sequence). The CDR3 covers 14 residues. This chain's CDR3 is CSALLAGRVTEAFF. Written as DNA, the CDR3 is TGCAGTGCTCTCCTGGCCGGGAGGGTGACTGAAGCTTTCTTT.

Ten or more counts support this clonotype. The chain joins TRBV12-3 or TRBV12-4 to TRBJ1-5; 9 nucleotides match TRBD1. The CDR3 loop spans 16 amino acids. The V segment lost 5 bases and the J segment 0 bases; nucleotides outside the gene matches: 5. The DNA of the CDR3 is TGTGCCAGCAGTACCGGGACAGGGAGTAGCAATCAGCCCCAGCATTTT. Translating it yields CASSTGTGSSNQPQHF.

About this clonotype itself: One end of the junction is discordant with germline, which a read error may explain. The chain recombines TRBV6-2 or TRBV6-3 with TRBJ1-6; D ambiguous. The CDR3 is 11 residues long. The germline CDR1 and CDR2 sequences are MNHEY and SVGEGT. CDR3 coding DNA: TGTGCCAGCAGTGAATTTTCATCCCTCCACTTT. Its protein is CASSEFSSLHF.

The chain couples TRBV6-2 or TRBV6-3 to TRBJ1-2, with D possibly being TRBD1 (5 bases). V gave up 5 bases and J gave up 8 bases, with 12 bases separating them. The CDR3 runs 12 residues. CDR1 is MNHEY, CDR2 SVGEGT, per germline. In DNA, the CDR3 is TGTGCCAGCAGTGAAACGGCAGGGGGCTACACCTTC. The encoded protein is CASSETAGGYTF.

This clonotype was detected a few times. The rearrangement uses TRBV5-4 and TRBJ2-1; D remains unclear. This CDR3 has 13 amino acids. Per germline, CDR1 SGHNT and CDR2 YYREEE (reference sequence). V was pared by 3 bases and J by 7 bases, with 11 bases between. The CDR3 is CASSSTVGNEQFF. CDR3 coding DNA: TGTGCCAGCAGCTCGACCGTAGGGAATGAGCAGTTCTTC.

In this sample, this clonotype turned up a few times. With a much larger clone just one base away, this may be a read error. The J gene is TRBJ2-1, the V gene TRBV6-1, with 9 positions matching TRBD2. Germline CDR1 MNHNS, CDR2 SASEGT. V gave up 2 bases and J gave up 12 bases; unmatched junction bases: 5. There are 13 residues in the CDR3. CDR3 loop: CASSESSGTGQFF. The CDR3 DNA is TGTGCCAGCAGTGAATCTAGCGGGACGGGGCAGTTCTTC.

This chain connects TRBV7-2 to TRBJ1-6; the D is unclear. The V gene lost 4 bases and the J gene lost 4 bases, with 11 bases spanning the gap. The CDR3 is 15 amino acids. CDR1 and CDR2 from the germline V gene are SGHTA and FQGNSA. CDR3 nucleotides: TGTGCCAGCAGCTCCGGCGTACGTTATAATTCACCCCTCCACTTT. This gives the protein CASSSGVRYNSPLHF. Filled out from reference TRBV7-2 and TRBJ1-6, the complete variable domain reads GAGVSQSPSNKVTEKGKDVELRCDPISGHTALYWYRQSLGQGLEFLIYFQGNSAPDKSGLPSDRFSAERTGGSVSTLTIQRTQQEDSAVYLCASSSGVRYNSPLHFGNGTRLTVT.

This clonotype was seen at least ten times. The V and J genes are TRBV6-2 or TRBV6-3 and TRBJ2-3; D possibly matches TRBD1 or TRBD2 (5 bases each). CDR1 MNHEY and CDR2 SVGEGT come from the germline V gene. The CDR3 extends over 15 amino acids. With 5 bases removed from V and 1 base from J, the gap between germline ends came to 13 bases. CDR3 bases: TGTGCCAGCAGTGTTGAGGGGCGAGGCACAGATACGCAGTATTTT. Translated: CASSVEGRGTDTQYF.

This clonotype was observed many times. The rearrangement joins TRBV28 to TRBJ1-4, with D possibly TRBD1 on 5 matching bases. This CDR3 is built from 15 residues. CDR1 and CDR2 from the germline V gene are MDHEN and SYDVKM. Trimming stripped 4 bases from V and 5 bases from J, with 14 bases between. CDR3 coding DNA: TGTGCCAGCAGTTCTGGGGACGGATTAAATGAAAAACTGTTTTTT. Its translation: CASSSGDGLNEKLFF.

This clonotype showed up many times. This rearrangement joins TRBV10-3 to TRBJ1-1, with D unresolved. The CDR3 loop spans 14 amino acids. Germline CDR1 ENHRY, CDR2 SYGVKD. V lost 6 bases and J lost 6, with 17 bases in between. The CDR3 bases are TGTGCCATCAGCCCTAGCACGGGCCCGGCTGAAGCTTTCTTT. It specifies CAISPSTGPAEAFF.

V and J are TRBV5-1 and TRBJ1-5; possibly TRBD1 for D (5 bases). Per germline, CDR1 SGHRS and CDR2 YFSETQ. This CDR3 contains 13 residues. The V and J ends lost 0 bases and 10 bases respectively, with 11 bases between them. Here the CDR3 reads CASSLEGDSPQHF. CDR3 nucleotides: TGCGCCAGCAGCTTGGAAGGGGATAGTCCCCAGCATTTT.

V and J are TRBV20-1 and TRBJ1-3; D may be TRBD1 (6 bases). The length of the CDR3 is 15 residues. The germline V and J ends were trimmed by 7 bases and 2 bases, with 18 bases remaining between them. CDR1 is DFQATT and CDR2 is SNEGSKA in the germline V gene (reference sequence). CDR3 sequence: CSEREGGCAGNTIYF. CDR3 bases: TGCAGTGAAAGAGAAGGGGGGTGCGCTGGAAACACCATATATTTT.